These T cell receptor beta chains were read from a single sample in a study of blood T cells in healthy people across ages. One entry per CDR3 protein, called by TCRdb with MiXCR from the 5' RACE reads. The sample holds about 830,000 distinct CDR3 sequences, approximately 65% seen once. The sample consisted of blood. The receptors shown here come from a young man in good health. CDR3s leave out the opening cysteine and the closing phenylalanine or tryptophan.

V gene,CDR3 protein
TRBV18,ASSPTGTGGLFNEQF
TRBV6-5,ASSPRTGTGDSPLH
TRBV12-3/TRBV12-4,ASSFAGDRFYEQY
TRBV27,ASSSDVRGDIQY
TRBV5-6,ASSLPKQVNTGELF
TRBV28,ASSPRRAYEQY
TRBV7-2,ASSRTSGTSGGPRTYEQY
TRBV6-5,ASSYSAPYEQY
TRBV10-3,AISESRRSSGDEQF
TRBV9,ASSVGGTGDTQY
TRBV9,ASGDRNEQF
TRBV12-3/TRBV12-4,ASSSGTSRSTDTQY
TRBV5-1,ASSSGGTSGSYEQY
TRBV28,AIQDSSWDEQY
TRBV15,ATSRDQGSSYEQY
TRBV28,ASSGEDTDTQY
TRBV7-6,ASSRWAASSYEQY
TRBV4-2,ASSQNRFTDTQY
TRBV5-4,ASSPPGGTYEQY
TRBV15,ATSRSLVPGAGYEQY
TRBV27,ASSWSLRGGTQY
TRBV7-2,ASSSRLTYEQY
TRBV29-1,SVEDNNSGANVLT
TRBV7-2,ASSSPWRTDTQY
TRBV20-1,SARDLNTQY
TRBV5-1,ASSPEDGYEQY
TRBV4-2,ASSQHNRHGYT
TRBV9,ASSVGPAGNEQF
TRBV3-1,ASSQRLAGFEQF
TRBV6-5,ASSLDGFGEQY
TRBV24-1,ATSDSGTGGANIQY
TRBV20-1,SARSNSLAVEQF
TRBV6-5,ASSPGTLYNEQF
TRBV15,ATSSGGFYEQY
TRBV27,ASSLLAGSNEQY
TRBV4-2,ASSPPSTVYGYT
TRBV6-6,ASSQTGVEETQY
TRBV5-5,ASSSAGGDYGYT
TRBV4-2,ASSPGTSGEGEQF
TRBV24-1,ATSDPMYNEQF
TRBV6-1,ASSDTSGGLDTQY
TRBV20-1,SARQLAGWYEQY
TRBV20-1,SALGLARDEQF
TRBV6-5,ASSKDRTGYT
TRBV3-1,ASSQDFGGSSYEQY
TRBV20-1,SAHGGQGVYLNIQY
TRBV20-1,SAGTGSYEQY